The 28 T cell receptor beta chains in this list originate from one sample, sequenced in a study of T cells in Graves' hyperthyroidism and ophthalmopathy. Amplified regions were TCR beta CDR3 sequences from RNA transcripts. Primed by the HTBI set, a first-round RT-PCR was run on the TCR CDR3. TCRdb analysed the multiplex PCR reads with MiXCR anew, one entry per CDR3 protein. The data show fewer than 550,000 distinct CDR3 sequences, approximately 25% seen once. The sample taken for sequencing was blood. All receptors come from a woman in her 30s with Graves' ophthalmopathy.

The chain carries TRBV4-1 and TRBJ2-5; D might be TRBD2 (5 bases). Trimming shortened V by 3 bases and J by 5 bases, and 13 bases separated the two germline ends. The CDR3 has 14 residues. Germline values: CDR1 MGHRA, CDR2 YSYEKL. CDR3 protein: CASSHRTSAETQYF. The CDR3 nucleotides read TGCGCCAGCAGCCATAGGACTTCAGCGGAGACCCAGTACTTC.

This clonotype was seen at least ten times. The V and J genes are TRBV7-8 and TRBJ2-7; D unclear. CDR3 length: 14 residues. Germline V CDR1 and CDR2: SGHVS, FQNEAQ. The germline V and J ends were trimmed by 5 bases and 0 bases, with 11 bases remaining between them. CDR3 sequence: CASSRDTSSYEQYF. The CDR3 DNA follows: TGTGCCAGCAGCCGAGACACCAGCTCCTACGAGCAGTACTTC.

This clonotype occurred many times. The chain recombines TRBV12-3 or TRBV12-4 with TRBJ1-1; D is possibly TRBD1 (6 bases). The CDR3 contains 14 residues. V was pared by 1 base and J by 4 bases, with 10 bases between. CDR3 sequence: CASSLDREATEAFF. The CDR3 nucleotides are TGTGCCAGCAGTTTAGACAGGGAGGCCACTGAAGCTTTCTTT.

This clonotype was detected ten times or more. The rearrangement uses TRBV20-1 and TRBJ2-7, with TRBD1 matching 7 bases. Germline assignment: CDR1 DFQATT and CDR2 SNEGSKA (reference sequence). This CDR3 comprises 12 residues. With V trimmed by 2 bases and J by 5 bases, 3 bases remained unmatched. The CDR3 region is CSARFRGNEQYF. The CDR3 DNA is TGCAGTGCTAGATTCAGGGGGAACGAGCAGTACTTC.

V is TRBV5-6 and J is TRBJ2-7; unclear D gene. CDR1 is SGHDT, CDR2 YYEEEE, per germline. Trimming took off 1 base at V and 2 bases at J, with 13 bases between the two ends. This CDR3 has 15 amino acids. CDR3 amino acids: CASSLYIWGTYEQYF. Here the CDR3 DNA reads TGTGCCAGCAGCTTGTATATTTGGGGAACCTACGAGCAGTACTTC.

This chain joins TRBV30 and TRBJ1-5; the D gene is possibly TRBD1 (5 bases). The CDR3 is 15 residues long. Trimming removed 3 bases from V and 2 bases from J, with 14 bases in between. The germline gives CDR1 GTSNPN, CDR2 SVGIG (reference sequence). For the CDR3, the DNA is TGTGCCTGGAGATCCACTGGGGCAGGCAATCAGCCCCAGCATTTT. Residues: CAWRSTGAGNQPQHF.

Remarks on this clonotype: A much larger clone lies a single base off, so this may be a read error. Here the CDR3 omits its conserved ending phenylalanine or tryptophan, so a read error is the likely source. The DNA for the CDR3 is TGCAGTGCTAGAGAATTCGAGGGGCAGCCCCAGCATTTA. Protein product: CSAREFEGQPQHL. This rearrangement joins TRBV20-1 to TRBJ1-5; a possible D gene is TRBD1 (5 bases). Germline CDR1 DFQATT, CDR2 SNEGSKA (reference sequence). With 0 bases removed from V and 7 bases from J, the gap between germline ends came to 10 bases. The CDR3 is made up of 13 amino acids.

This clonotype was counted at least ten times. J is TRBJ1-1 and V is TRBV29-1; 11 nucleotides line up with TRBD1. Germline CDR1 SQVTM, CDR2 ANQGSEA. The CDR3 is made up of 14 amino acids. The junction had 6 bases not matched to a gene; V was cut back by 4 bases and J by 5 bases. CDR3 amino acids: CSVAAGTGGTEAFF. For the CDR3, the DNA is TGCAGCGTTGCGGCTGGGACAGGGGGGACTGAAGCTTTCTTT. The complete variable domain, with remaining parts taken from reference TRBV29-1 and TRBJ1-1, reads SAVISQKPSRDICQRGTSLTIQCQVDSQVTMMFWYRQQPGQSLTLIATANQGSEATYESGFVIDKFPISRPNLTFSTLTVSNMSPEDSSIYLCSVAAGTGGTEAFFGQGTRLTVV.

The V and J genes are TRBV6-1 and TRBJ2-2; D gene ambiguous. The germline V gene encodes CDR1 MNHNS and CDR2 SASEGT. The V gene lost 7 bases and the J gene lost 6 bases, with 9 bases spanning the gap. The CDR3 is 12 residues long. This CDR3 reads CASTAAAGELFF. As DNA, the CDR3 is TGTGCCAGCACCGCAGCAGCCGGGGAGCTGTTTTTT.

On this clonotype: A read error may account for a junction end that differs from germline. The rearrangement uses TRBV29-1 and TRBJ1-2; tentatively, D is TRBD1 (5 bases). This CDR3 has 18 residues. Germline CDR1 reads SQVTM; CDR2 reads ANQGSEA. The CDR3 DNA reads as TGCAGCGTCGAAGATCCCCAGGTCAAAGGGGCGAATAACTATGGCTACACCTTC. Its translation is CSVEDPQVKGANNYGYTF.

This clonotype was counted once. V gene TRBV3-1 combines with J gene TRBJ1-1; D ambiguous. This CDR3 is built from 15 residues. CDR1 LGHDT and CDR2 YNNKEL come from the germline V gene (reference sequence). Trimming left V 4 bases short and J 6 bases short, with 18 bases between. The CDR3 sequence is CASSPGPAGTAEAFF. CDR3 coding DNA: TGTGCCAGCAGCCCCGGGCCCGCCGGCACTGCTGAAGCTTTCTTT. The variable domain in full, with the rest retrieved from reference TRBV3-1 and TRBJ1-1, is DTAVSQTPKYLVTQMGNDKSIKCEQNLGHDTMYWYKQDSKKFLKIMFSYNNKELIINETVPNRFSPKSPDKAHLNLHINSLELGDSAVYFCASSPGPAGTAEAFFGQGTRLTVV.

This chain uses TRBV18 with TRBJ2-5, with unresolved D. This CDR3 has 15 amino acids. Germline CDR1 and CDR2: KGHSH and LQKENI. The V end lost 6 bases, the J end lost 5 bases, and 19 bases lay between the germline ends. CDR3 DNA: TGTGCCAGCTCGGCAAGGGTTCAGTCGCCGGAGACCCAGTACTTC. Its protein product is CASSARVQSPETQYF. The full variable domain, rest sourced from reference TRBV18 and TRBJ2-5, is NAGVMQNPRHLVRRRGQEARLRCSPMKGHSHVYWYRQLPEEGLKFMVYLQKENIIDESGMPKERFSAEFPKEGPSILRIQQVVRGDSAAYFCASSARVQSPETQYFGPGTRLLVL.

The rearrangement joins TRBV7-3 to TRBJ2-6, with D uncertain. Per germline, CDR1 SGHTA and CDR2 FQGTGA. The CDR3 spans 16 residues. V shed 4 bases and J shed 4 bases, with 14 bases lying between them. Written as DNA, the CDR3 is TGTGCCAGCAGCTCAGGATTGGATGGAGGGGCCAACGTCCTGACTTTC. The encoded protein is CASSSGLDGGANVLTF.

The CDR3 here is CASSQVHNNQPQHF. CDR3 DNA sequence: TGTGCCAGCAGTCAAGTACACAACAATCAGCCCCAGCATTTT. V is TRBV6-1 and J is TRBJ1-5; D is unclear. Trimming shortened V by 5 bases and J by 3 bases, and 11 bases separated the two germline ends. Germline V gene sequence: CDR1 MNHNS, CDR2 SASEGT. The CDR3 sequence is 14 residues long.

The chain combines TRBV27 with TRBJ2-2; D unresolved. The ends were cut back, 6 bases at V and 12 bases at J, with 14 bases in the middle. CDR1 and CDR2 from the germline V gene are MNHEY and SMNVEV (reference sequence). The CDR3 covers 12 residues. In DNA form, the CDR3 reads TGTGCCAGCAGCGAGGACCTTCTGCAGCTGTTTTTT. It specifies CASSEDLLQLFF.

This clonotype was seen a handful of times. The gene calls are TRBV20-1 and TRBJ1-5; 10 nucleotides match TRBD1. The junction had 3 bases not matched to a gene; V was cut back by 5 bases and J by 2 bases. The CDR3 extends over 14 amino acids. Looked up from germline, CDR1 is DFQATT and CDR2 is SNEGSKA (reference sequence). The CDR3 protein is CSARQGAGNQPQHF. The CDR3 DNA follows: TGCAGTGCTCGACAGGGGGCTGGCAATCAGCCCCAGCATTTT.

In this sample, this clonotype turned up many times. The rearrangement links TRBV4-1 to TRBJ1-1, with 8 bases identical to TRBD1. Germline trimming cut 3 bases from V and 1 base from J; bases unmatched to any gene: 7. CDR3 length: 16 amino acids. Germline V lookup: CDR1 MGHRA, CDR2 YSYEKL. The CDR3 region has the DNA TGCGCCAGCAGCCACACCTCAGGACAGGGGAACACTGAAGCTTTCTTT. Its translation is CASSHTSGQGNTEAFF.

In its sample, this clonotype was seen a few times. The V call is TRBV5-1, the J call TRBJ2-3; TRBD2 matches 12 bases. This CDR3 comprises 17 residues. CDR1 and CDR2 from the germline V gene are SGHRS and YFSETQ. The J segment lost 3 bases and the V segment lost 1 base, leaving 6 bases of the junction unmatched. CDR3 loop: CASSLSLAGGVTDTQYF. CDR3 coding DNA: TGCGCCAGCAGCTTGTCTCTAGCGGGGGGGGTTACAGATACGCAGTATTTT. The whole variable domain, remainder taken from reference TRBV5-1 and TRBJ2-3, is KAGVTQTPRYLIKTRGQQVTLSCSPISGHRSVSWYQQTPGQGLQFLFEYFSETQRNKGNFPGRFSGRQFSNSRSEMNVSTLELGDSALYLCASSLSLAGGVTDTQYFGPGTRLTVL.

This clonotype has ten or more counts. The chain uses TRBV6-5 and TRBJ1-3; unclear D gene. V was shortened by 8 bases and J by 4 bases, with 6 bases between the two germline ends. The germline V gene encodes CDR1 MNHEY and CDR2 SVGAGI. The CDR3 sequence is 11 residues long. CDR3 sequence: CASAFGNTIYF. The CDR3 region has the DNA TGTGCCAGCGCGTTCGGAAACACCATATATTTT.

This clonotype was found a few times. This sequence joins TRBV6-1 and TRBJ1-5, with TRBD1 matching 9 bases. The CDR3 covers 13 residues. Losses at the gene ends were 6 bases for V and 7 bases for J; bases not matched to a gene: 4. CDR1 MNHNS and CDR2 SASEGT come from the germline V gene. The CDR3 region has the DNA TGTGCCAGCAGCACACAGGGGGCCCAGCCCCAGCATTTT. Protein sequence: CASSTQGAQPQHF.

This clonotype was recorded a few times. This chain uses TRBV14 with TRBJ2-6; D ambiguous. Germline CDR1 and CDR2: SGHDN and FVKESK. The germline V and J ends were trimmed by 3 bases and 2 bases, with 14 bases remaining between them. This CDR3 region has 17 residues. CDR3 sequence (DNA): TGTGCCAGCAGCCACCAATTGGGGTTAACTGGGGCCAACGTCCTGACTTTC. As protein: CASSHQLGLTGANVLTF. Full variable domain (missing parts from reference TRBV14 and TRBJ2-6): EAGVTQFPSHSVIEKGQTVTLRCDPISGHDNLYWYRRVMGKEIKFLLHFVKESKQDESGMPNNRFLAERTGGTYSTLKVQPAELEDSGVYFCASSHQLGLTGANVLTFGAGSRLTVL.

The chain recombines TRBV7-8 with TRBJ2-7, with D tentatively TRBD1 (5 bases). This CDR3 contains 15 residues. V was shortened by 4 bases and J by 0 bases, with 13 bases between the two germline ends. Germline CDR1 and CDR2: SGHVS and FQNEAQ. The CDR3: CASSSRQPASYEQYF. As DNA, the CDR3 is TGTGCCAGCAGCTCTCGACAGCCGGCCTCCTACGAGCAGTACTTC.

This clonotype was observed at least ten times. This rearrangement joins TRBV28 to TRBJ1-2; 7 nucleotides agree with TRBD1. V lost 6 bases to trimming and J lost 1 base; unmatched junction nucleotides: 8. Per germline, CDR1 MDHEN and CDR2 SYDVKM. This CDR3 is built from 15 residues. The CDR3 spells CASSKAGGLNYGYTF. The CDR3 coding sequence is TGTGCCAGCAGCAAAGCAGGGGGGCTTAACTATGGCTACACCTTC.

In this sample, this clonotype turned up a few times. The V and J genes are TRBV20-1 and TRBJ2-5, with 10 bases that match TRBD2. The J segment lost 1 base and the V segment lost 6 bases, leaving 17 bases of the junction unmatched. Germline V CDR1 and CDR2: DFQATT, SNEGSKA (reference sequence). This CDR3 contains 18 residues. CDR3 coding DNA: TGCAGTGCGTCGGGAGCCCTGGATGAGCGGGGGGGCCAAGAGACCCAGTACTTC. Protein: CSASGALDERGGQETQYF.

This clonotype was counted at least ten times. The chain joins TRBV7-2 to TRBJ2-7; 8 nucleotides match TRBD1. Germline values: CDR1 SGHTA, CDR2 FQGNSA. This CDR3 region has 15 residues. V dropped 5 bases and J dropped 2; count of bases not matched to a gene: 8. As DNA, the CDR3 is TGTGCCAGCAGCCACTCAGGGGGCAACACCTACGAGCAGTACTTC. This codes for CASSHSGGNTYEQYF.

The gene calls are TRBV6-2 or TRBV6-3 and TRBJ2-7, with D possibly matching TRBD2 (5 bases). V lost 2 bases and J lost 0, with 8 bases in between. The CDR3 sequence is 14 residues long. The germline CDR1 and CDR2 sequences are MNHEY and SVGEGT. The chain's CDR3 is CASSYGGHSYEQYF. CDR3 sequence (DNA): TGTGCCAGCAGTTACGGCGGGCACTCCTACGAGCAGTACTTC.

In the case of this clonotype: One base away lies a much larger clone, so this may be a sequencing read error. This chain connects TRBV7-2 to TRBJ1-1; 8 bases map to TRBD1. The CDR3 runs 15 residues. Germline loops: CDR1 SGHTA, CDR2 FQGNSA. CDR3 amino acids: CASSSGQAMNTESFF. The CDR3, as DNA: TGTGCCAGCAGCTCGGGACAGGCTATGAACACTGAATCTTTCTTT.

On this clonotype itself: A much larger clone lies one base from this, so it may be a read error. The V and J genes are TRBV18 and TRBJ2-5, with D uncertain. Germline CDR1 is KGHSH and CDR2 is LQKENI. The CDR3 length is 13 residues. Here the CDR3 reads CASSPLMVETKYF. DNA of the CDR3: TGTGCCAGCTCACCACTCATGGTAGAGACCAAGTACTTC.